The TCR beta chain described here comes from a study of cytomegalovirus exposure and HLA in healthy donors. About the research overall: Early released data had tens of millions of unique TCRs, all coming from HLA-typed donors. Study-wide points: Later analysis suggested most CMV-associated TCR beta chains were HLA-restricted.

Use of 60 Vbeta and 13 Jbeta primers characterized the PCR. This table comes from immunoSEQ multiplex PCR, and its TCRdb copy is limited to in-frame clones, with some not included. This table holds 120,000 or so clones, 60% to 75% found once. The CDR3 spans 14 residues. Germline CDR1 is ENHRY and CDR2 is SYGVKD. The junction had 11 bases not matched to a gene; V was cut back by 5 bases and J by 8 bases. This clone turned up a few times. What it binds is unknown. Sequencing input: PBMCs. J is TRBJ1-2 and V is TRBV10-3, with 7 nucleotides matching TRBD1. This clonotype was obtained from a middle-aged woman in good health and CMV-seropositive. The CDR3 sequence: CAISPGQLLWGYTF. CDR3 nucleotides: TGTGCCATCAGTCCGGGACAGCTTCTTTGGGGCTACACCTTC.